This T cell receptor beta chain was identified during a study of regulatory T cells in long-lasting Graves disease. General observations from the study: With approximately 2,800 shared public clonotypes, persistent patients exceeded new patients, who shared about a thousand.

This clonotype was counted many times. The antigen remains undetermined. For TCR beta, libraries came from iRepertoire HTBI primers and Arm-PCR of CDR3 regions. A single record per CDR3 protein comes from TCRdb applying MiXCR to the multiplex PCR reads. The sample includes around 460,000 distinct CDR3 sequences, approximately 14% seen only once; the top ten take approximately 15%. The time point denotes: newly diagnosed GD, antithyroid drugs for less than 3 months. PBMCs provided the RNA from which the TCR library was made. There are 16 residues in the CDR3. V gave up 3 bases and J gave up 10 bases; unmatched junction bases: 14. Per the germline V gene, CDR1 is MDHEN and CDR2 is SYDVKM. This same sample was also taken into another study, of T cells in Graves' hyperthyroidism and ophthalmopathy. That report notes: The authors' 13 V-J model separated ophthalmopathy from stable hyperthyroidism. Ophthalmopathy, which appeared later, was predicted by the model a median roughly 6.4 months before onset.

This sample comprised peripheral blood mononuclear cells (PBMCs), obtained at new diagnosis, from a patient treated with antithyroid drugs. The chain combines TRBV28 with TRBJ2-1, with 8 bases aligning to TRBD2. This TCR derives from a woman aged 45-59 years with Graves disease. The CDR3 loop is CASSLGGLGALVEQFF. The CDR3 DNA is TGTGCCAGCAGTTTGGGGGGACTAGGGGCCCTCGTGGAGCAGTTCTTC.